This record looks at one T cell receptor (beta chain) sequence and its context. With V trimmed by 6 bases and J by 6 bases, 8 bases remained unmatched. This CDR3 has 16 amino acids. Per the germline V gene, CDR1 is MNHEY and CDR2 is SMNVEV (reference sequence). The data belong to a study of T cell changes during pregnancy in multiple sclerosis. The data were produced by immunoSEQ multiplex PCR, yet TCRdb's version contains in-frame clones alone and is incomplete. Of approximately 65,000 clones listed, around 97% are singletons. The material sequenced was CD8+ T cells from peripheral blood mononuclear cells, taken after pregnancy. This receptor was obtained from a female donor with multiple sclerosis, enrolled in a pregnancy study. This rearrangement joins TRBV27 to TRBJ2-5; 15 bases map to TRBD2. The CDR3 sequence is CASSWGLAGGDQTQYF. The CDR3 region has the DNA TGTGCCAGCAGCTGGGGACTAGCGGGAGGAGACCAGACCCAGTACTTC.